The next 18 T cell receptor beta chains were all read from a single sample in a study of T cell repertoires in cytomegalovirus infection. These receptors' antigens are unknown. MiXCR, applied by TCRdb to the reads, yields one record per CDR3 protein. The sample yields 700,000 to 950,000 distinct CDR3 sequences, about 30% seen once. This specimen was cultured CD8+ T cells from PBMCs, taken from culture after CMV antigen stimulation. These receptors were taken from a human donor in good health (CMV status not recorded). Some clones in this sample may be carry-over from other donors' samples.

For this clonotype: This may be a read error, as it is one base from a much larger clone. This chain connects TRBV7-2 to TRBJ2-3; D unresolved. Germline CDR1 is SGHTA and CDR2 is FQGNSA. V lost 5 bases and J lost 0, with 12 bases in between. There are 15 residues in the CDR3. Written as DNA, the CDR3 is TGTACCAGCAGCCACGGACGGAGTAGCACAGATACGCAGTATTTT. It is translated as CTSSHGRSSTDTQYF. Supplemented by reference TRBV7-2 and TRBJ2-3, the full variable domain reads GAGVSQSPSNKVTEKGKDVELRCDPISGHTALYWYRQSLGQGLEFLIYFQGNSAPDKSGLPSDRFSAERTGGSVSTLTIQRTQQEDSAVYLCTSSHGRSSTDTQYFGPGTRLTVL.

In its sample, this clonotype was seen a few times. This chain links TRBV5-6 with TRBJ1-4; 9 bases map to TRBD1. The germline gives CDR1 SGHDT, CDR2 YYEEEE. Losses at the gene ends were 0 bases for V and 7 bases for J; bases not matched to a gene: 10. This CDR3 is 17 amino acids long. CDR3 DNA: TGTGCCAGCAGCTTGGCTGGGTACAGGGGGCGCGGTGAAAAACTGTTTTTT. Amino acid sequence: CASSLAGYRGRGEKLFF.

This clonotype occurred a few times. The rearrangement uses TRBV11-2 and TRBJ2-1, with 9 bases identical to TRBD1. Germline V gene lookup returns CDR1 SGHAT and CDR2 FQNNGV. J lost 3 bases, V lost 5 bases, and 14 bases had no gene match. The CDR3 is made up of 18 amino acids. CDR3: CASSQPTPRDRVYNEQFF. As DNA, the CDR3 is TGTGCCAGCAGCCAACCAACTCCCCGGGACAGGGTCTACAATGAGCAGTTCTTC. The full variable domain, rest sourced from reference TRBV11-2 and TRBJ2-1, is EAGVAQSPRYKIIEKRQSVAFWCNPISGHATLYWYQQILGQGPKLLIQFQNNGVVDDSQLPKDRFSAERLKGVDSTLKIQPAKLEDSAVYLCASSQPTPRDRVYNEQFFGPGTRLTVL.

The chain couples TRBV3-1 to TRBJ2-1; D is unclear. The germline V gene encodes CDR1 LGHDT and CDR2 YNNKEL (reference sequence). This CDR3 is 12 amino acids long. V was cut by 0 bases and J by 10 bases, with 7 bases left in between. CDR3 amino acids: CASSQDVWEQFF. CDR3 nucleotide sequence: TGTGCCAGCAGCCAAGACGTCTGGGAGCAGTTCTTC.

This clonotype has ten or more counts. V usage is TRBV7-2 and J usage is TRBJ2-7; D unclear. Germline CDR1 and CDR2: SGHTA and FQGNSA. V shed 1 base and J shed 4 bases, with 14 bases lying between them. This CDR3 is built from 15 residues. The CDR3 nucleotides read TGTGCCAGCAGCTTAGAGATCGGACGGATATACGAGCAGTACGTC. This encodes CASSLEIGRIYEQYV.

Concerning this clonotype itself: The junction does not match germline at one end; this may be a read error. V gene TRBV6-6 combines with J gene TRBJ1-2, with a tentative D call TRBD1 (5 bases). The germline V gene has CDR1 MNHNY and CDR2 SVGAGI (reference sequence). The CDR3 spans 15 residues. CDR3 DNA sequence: TGTCCCAGCAATACGGGACTCAGATTTAACTATGGCTACACCTTC. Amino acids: CPSNTGLRFNYGYTF.

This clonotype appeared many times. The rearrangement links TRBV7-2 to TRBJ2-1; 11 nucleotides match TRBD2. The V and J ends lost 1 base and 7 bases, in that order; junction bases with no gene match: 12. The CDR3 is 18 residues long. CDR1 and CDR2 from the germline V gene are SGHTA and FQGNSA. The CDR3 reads CASSLVLAGAYRGNEQFF. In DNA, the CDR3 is TGTGCCAGCAGCTTAGTACTAGCGGGGGCGTATCGGGGGAATGAGCAGTTCTTC.

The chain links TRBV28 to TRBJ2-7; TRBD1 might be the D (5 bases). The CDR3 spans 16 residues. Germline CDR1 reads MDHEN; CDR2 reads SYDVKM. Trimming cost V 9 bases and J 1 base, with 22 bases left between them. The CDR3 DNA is TGTGCCAGTGTTTCGGTCAGGGCGTCGGTATCCTACGAGCAGTACGTC. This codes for CASVSVRASVSYEQYV.

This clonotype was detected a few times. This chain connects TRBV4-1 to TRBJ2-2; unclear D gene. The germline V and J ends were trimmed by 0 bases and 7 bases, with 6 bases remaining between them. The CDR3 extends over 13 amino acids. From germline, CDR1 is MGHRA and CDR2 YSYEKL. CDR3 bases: TGCGCCAGCAGCCAAGATCATGGCGGGGAGCTGTTTTTT. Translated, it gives CASSQDHGGELFF.

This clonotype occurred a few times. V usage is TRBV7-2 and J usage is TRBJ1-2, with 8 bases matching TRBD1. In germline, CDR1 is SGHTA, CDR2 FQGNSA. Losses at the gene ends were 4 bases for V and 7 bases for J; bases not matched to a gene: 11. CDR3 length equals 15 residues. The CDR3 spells CASSYPGQGVGGYTF. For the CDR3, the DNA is TGTGCCAGCAGCTACCCCGGACAGGGAGTGGGTGGCTACACCTTC.

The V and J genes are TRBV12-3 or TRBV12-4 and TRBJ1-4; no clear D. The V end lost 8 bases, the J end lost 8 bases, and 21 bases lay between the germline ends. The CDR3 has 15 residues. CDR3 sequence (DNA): TGTGCCAGCTCCTTCTTGGGGAGTGTAGCGGAAAAACTGTTTTTT. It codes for CASSFLGSVAEKLFF.

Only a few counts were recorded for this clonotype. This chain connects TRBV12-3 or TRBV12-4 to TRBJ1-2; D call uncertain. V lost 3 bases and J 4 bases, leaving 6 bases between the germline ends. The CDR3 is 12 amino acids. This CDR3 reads CASSFGLYGYTF. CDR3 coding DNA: TGTGCCAGCAGTTTTGGGCTCTATGGCTACACCTTC.

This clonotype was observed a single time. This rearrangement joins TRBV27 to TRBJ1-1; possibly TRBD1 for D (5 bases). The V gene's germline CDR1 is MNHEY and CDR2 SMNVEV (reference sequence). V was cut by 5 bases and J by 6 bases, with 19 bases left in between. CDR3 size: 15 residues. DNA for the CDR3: TGTGCCAGCAGTCCGGGGATAACAGGTTCCGCTGAAGCTTTCTTT. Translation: CASSPGITGSAEAFF.

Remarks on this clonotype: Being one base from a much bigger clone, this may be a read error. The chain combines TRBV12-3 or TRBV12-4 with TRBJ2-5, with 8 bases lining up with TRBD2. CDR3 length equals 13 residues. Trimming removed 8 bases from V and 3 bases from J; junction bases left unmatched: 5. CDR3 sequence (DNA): TGTGCCAGCGAGCGGCGGGGGGAAGAGACCCAGTACTTC. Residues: CASERRGEETQYF.

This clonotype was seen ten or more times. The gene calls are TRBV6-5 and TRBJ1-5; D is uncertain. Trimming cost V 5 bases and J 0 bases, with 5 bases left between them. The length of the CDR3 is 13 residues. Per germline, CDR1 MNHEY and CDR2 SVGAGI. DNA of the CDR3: TGTGCCAGCAGTCCCCATAGCAATCAGCCCCAGCATTTT. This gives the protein CASSPHSNQPQHF.

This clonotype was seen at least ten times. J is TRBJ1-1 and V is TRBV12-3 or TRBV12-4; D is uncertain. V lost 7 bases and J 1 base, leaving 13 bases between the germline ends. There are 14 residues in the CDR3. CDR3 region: CASIHLGWNTEAFF. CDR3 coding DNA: TGTGCCAGCATCCATCTCGGGTGGAACACTGAAGCTTTCTTT.

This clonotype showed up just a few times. The CDR3 DNA reads TGTGCCAGCAGGCGACAGGGTTCAGCTTTCTTT. It yields the protein CASRRQGSAFF. The gene calls are TRBV6-1 and TRBJ1-1; 7 bases match TRBD1. The V segment lost 6 bases and the J segment 10 bases; nucleotides outside the gene matches: 5. Germline V gives CDR1 MNHNS, CDR2 SASEGT. The CDR3 extends over 11 amino acids.

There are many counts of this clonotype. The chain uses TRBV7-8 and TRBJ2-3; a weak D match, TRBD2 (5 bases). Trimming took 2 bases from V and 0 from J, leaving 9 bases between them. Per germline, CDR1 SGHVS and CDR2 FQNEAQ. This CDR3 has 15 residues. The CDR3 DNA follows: TGTGCCAGCAGCTTATTGCAGCGGAGCACAGATACGCAGTATTTT. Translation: CASSLLQRSTDTQYF.